This T cell receptor beta chain was obtained from a study of cytomegalovirus exposure and HLA in healthy donors. The CDR3 has 13 residues. Germline values: CDR1 LGHNA, CDR2 YNFKEQ. V was trimmed by 2 bases and J by 5 bases, leaving 7 bases between them. 60 Vbeta and 13 Jbeta primers were used in PCR. The repertoire was sequenced with immunoSEQ multiplex PCR; TCRdb's copy has only in-frame clones and lacks some. The table has around 150,000 clones, around 80% seen once. This clone was recorded once. The sample was PBMCs. The clonotype comes from a man between 40 and 49 years old in good health and CMV-seropositive. This rearrangement joins TRBV4-2 to TRBJ2-1; no clear D. The CDR3 nucleotides read TGTGCCAGCAGCCAATACGTAGACAATGAGCAGTTCTTC. It codes for CASSQYVDNEQFF.